This T cell receptor (beta chain) was sequenced in a study of blood T cells in healthy people across ages. Findings and limits, study-wide: With donor CMV status unknown, expanded clonotype changes were possibly confounded. Older age coincided with a roughly linear decline in TCR beta diversity per million T cells.

For the second PCR, which ran for 7 to 11 cycles, a sample-barcoded 5' primer and a J-beta primer mix were used. A minimum of 3 million CDR3-containing paired-end reads was obtained for each sample. TCRdb re-derived calls from the 5' RACE reads in MiXCR, one entry per CDR3 protein. The data contain approximately 810,000 distinct CDR3 sequences, roughly 40% of them seen just once; the ten biggest clones take up 13%. This CDR3 region has 17 residues. V trimming: 6 bases; J trimming: 3 bases; junction bases outside the gene matches: 11. CDR1 and CDR2 (germline): MDHEN, SYDVKM. This clonotype was observed a few times. Its antigen is as yet unknown.

The sequenced material came from blood. The TCR originated in a man between 18 and 29 years old in good health. The genes are TRBV28 and TRBJ2-3; 11 nucleotides match TRBD1. CDR3 residues: CASSYIPGQGVTDTQYF. CDR3 sequence (DNA): TGTGCCAGCAGCTACATACCGGGACAGGGGGTTACAGATACGCAGTATTTT. Full variable domain (remainder filled in from reference TRBV28 and TRBJ2-3): DVKVTQSSRYLVKRTGEKVFLECVQDMDHENMFWYRQDPGLGLRLIYFSYDVKMKEKGDIPEGYSVSREKKERFSLILESASTNQTSMYLCASSYIPGQGVTDTQYFGPGTRLTVL.